The 20 T cell receptor beta chains listed next were all sequenced from one sample in a study of CD8 T cells in ankylosing spondylitis. Via MiXCR, TCRdb re-called the 5' RACE reads, giving one row per CDR3 protein. Seen here are 290,000 or so distinct CDR3 sequences, roughly 20% observed once, and the top ten hold roughly 3.6%. Sequencing was performed on blood, either unsorted or a sorted T cell fraction (not recorded which). Every receptor here comes from a female donor with ankylosing spondylitis or in good health (not recorded which).

V and J are TRBV3-1 and TRBJ1-1; D gene uncertain. With 2 bases removed from V and 4 bases from J, the gap between germline ends came to 8 bases. Germline CDR1 LGHDT, CDR2 YNNKEL (reference sequence). This CDR3 is built from 13 residues. The CDR3 sequence is CASSQHAGTEAFF. The CDR3 DNA follows: TGTGCCAGCAGCCAACATGCGGGCACTGAAGCTTTCTTT.

This clonotype has only one observation. The rearrangement links TRBV30 to TRBJ2-1; 7 bases agree with TRBD2. Germline CDR1 GTSNPN, CDR2 SVGIG (reference sequence). This CDR3 is 14 amino acids long. Unmatched junction bases numbered 6, after V lost 5 bases and J lost 2 bases. The CDR3 sequence is CAWLRGRAYNEQFF. CDR3 DNA: TGTGCCTGGTTAAGAGGGAGGGCCTACAATGAGCAGTTCTTC.

The CDR3: CASRRGSEAFF. The CDR3, as DNA: TGTGCCAGCAGGAGGGGGTCCGAAGCTTTCTTT. The V gene is TRBV27, the J gene TRBJ1-1; the D gene is possibly TRBD1 (6 bases). Germline V CDR1 and CDR2: MNHEY, SMNVEV (reference sequence). Deletions cut 6 bases from V and 8 bases from J, with 10 bases between. This CDR3 contains 11 residues.

This clonotype was detected only a few times. V gene TRBV6-1 combines with J gene TRBJ2-1, with 10 bases lining up with TRBD2. CDR1 is MNHNS, CDR2 SASEGT, per germline. Losses at the gene ends were 7 bases for V and 5 bases for J; bases not matched to a gene: 17. This CDR3 is 18 amino acids long. CDR3 DNA sequence: TGTGCCAGCAAACGGGACCCTAGCGGGAGAGGCGTGGACAATGAGCAGTTCTTC. Amino acid sequence: CASKRDPSGRGVDNEQFF.

This chain links TRBV27 with TRBJ2-3, with D possibly matching TRBD1 (5 bases). The V end lost 3 bases, the J end lost 4 bases, and 8 bases lay between the germline ends. The CDR3 runs 13 residues. Germline V gene sequence: CDR1 MNHEY, CDR2 SMNVEV (reference sequence). The CDR3 is CASSFQGSDTQYF. DNA of the CDR3: TGTGCCAGCAGTTTCCAGGGTTCAGATACGCAGTATTTT.

This clonotype was detected only a few times. The gene calls are TRBV20-1 and TRBJ2-7; the match to TRBD2 covers 8 bases. V was clipped by 1 base and J by 5 bases; unmatched bases: 4. The CDR3 loop spans 13 amino acids. Germline V gene data show CDR1 as DFQATT and CDR2 as SNEGSKA (reference sequence). The CDR3 sequence is CSARVSGSNEQYF. The CDR3 DNA is TGCAGTGCTAGAGTAAGCGGGAGCAACGAGCAGTACTTC.

This clonotype was observed at least ten times. The gene calls are TRBV4-3 and TRBJ2-7; possible D gene TRBD1, 5 bases. Germline lookup yields CDR1 LGHNA and CDR2 YSLEER. This CDR3 spans 14 amino acids. Trimming took off 1 base at V and 1 base at J, with 8 bases between the two ends. This chain's CDR3 is CASSQGAGSYEQYF. CDR3 bases: TGCGCCAGCAGCCAAGGTGCAGGGTCCTACGAGCAGTACTTC.

This clonotype was counted ten times or more. The CDR3 DNA reads TGCAGTGAGAGCCGCTCGGTCCCAGGCACAGATACGCAGTATTTT. This translates into CSESRSVPGTDTQYF. This sequence joins TRBV20-1 and TRBJ2-3, with no clear D. The CDR3 has 15 residues. CDR1 is DFQATT and CDR2 is SNEGSKA in the germline V gene (reference sequence). The ends were cut back, 7 bases at V and 1 base at J, with 18 bases in the middle.

Only a few counts were recorded for this clonotype. This sequence joins TRBV12-3 or TRBV12-4 and TRBJ1-2; TRBD1 might be the D (6 bases). V was clipped by 6 bases and J by 3 bases, with 11 bases between them. The CDR3 is made up of 13 amino acids. CDR3 bases: TGTGCCAGCAGACAGGGTGCCTACTATGGCTACACCTTC. It codes for CASRQGAYYGYTF.

This clonotype was seen repeatedly, ten times or more. This chain connects TRBV29-1 to TRBJ1-2; D ambiguous. CDR3 length: 13 residues. Germline V gene sequence: CDR1 SQVTM, CDR2 ANQGSEA. V lost 6 bases, J lost 3 bases, and 14 bases lay in between. CDR3 in amino acids: CSVEGSLHYGYTF. The CDR3 DNA follows: TGCAGCGTGGAGGGTTCCCTTCACTATGGCTACACCTTC.

The CDR3 DNA reads TGTGCCAGTTCACCCCCCAGGGACGCAATGAACACTGAAGCTTTCTTT. This translates into CASSPPRDAMNTEAFF. The rearrangement uses TRBV6-1 and TRBJ1-1, with D possibly matching TRBD1 (5 bases). V was clipped by 9 bases and J by 0 bases, with 20 bases between them. This CDR3 contains 16 residues. Germline V CDR1 and CDR2: MNHNS, SASEGT.

The CDR3 here is CASSSFVVDTQYF. DNA of the CDR3: TGCGCCAGCAGCTCCTTTGTCGTAGATACGCAGTATTTT. V gene TRBV5-1 combines with J gene TRBJ2-3; D is uncertain. CDR1 SGHRS and CDR2 YFSETQ come from the germline V gene. CDR3 length equals 13 residues. V was cut by 3 bases and J by 5 bases, with 10 bases left in between.

This clonotype was counted between two and nine times. This rearrangement joins TRBV19 to TRBJ1-2, with 7 bases identical to TRBD1. The CDR3 is 13 residues long. Germline V gene data show CDR1 as LNHDA and CDR2 as SQIVND (reference sequence). The J segment lost 5 bases and the V segment lost 7 bases, leaving 7 bases of the junction unmatched. The CDR3 reads CASTPGQLYGYTF. The CDR3 coding sequence is TGTGCCAGTACCCCGGGACAGCTATATGGCTACACCTTC.

This clonotype has ten or more counts. The chain carries TRBV20-1 and TRBJ1-2, with no clear D. CDR3 size: 13 residues. The V end lost 0 bases, the J end lost 2 bases, and 7 bases lay between the germline ends. Germline loops: CDR1 DFQATT, CDR2 SNEGSKA (reference sequence). The CDR3 region is CSARDSRNYGYTF. Written as DNA, the CDR3 is TGCAGTGCTAGAGATAGCCGGAACTATGGCTACACCTTC.

The chain couples TRBV7-9 to TRBJ1-4; D is unclear. Germline-derived CDR1 and CDR2 are SEHNR and FQNEAQ (reference sequence). The CDR3 is 14 amino acids. V shed 1 base and J shed 4 bases, with 7 bases lying between them. For the CDR3, the DNA is TGTGCCAGCAGCTTAGGCAGGTATAATGAAAAACTGTTTTTT. It is translated as CASSLGRYNEKLFF. The complete variable domain, with remaining parts taken from reference TRBV7-9 and TRBJ1-4, reads DTGVSQNPRHKITKRGQNVTFRCDPISEHNRLYWYRQTLGQGPEFLTYFQNEAQLEKSRLLSDRFSAERPKGSFSTLEIQRTEQGDSAMYLCASSLGRYNEKLFFGSGTQLSVL.

This clonotype was seen ten or more times. The rearrangement uses TRBV12-3 or TRBV12-4 and TRBJ2-2; a weak D match, TRBD1 (7 bases). The CDR3 loop spans 15 amino acids. V was pared by 4 bases and J by 5 bases, with 14 bases between. The DNA for the CDR3 is TGTGCCAGCAGTTATACAGGGGCGGGGACCGGGGAGCTGTTTTTT. Residues: CASSYTGAGTGELFF.

This clonotype was counted many times. The J gene is TRBJ2-3, the V gene TRBV20-1; 9 bases fit TRBD2. Germline CDR1 DFQATT, CDR2 SNEGSKA (reference sequence). There are 14 residues in the CDR3. Trimming took 6 bases from V and 5 from J; bases not matched to a gene: 9. The CDR3 spells CSAEGGAGGDTQYF. The CDR3 DNA is TGCAGTGCCGAAGGGGGAGCGGGAGGAGATACGCAGTATTTT.

The chain employs TRBV25-1 and TRBJ2-7; possibly TRBD1 for D (6 bases). Trimming cost V 7 bases and J 0 bases, with 10 bases left between them. Germline V gene data show CDR1 as MGHDK and CDR2 as SYGVNS. The CDR3 contains 13 residues. Here the CDR3 reads CASTGQPSYEQYF. Written as DNA, the CDR3 is TGTGCCAGCACTGGACAGCCCTCCTACGAGCAGTACTTC.

The rearrangement joins TRBV28 to TRBJ1-1; D unclear. CDR1 is MDHEN, CDR2 SYDVKM, per germline. The V end was cut by 5 bases, the J end by 4 bases, with 17 bases between. The CDR3 loop spans 15 amino acids. The CDR3: CASSPRKGLGTEAFF. The CDR3 region has the DNA TGTGCCAGCAGTCCACGGAAGGGATTGGGCACTGAAGCTTTCTTT.

This clonotype was found many times. V and J are TRBV6-5 and TRBJ1-2; 9 bases are shared with TRBD1. V trimming: 4 bases; J trimming: 8 bases; junction bases outside the gene matches: 5. CDR3 length: 13 amino acids. CDR1 and CDR2 from the germline V gene are MNHEY and SVGAGI. CDR3 DNA: TGTGCCAGCAGTTCGAGGACAGGGGTCGGCTACACCTTC. Its translation is CASSSRTGVGYTF.